This T cell receptor (beta chain) was obtained from a study of Ad26.COV2.S vaccination and SARS-CoV-2 variants. Study details: The study gave Ad26.COV2.S intramuscularly, once or twice 56 days apart.

CDR3 length: 15 amino acids. Germline V gene lookup returns CDR1 KGHDR and CDR2 SFDVKD. V was cut by 3 bases and J by 0 bases, with 8 bases left in between. About this clone itself: As yet, its antigen is unknown.

Treatment: around 19 received Ad26.COV2.S at low or high dose, single or two shots; roughly 5 received placebo; per-sample allocation not given. On day 63 after the first injection, vaccine and placebo recipients gave samples. The study used a vaccine consisting of an Ad26 vector that expressed Wuhan-strain SARS-CoV-2 spike. Study-level results: Reported findings describe substantial breadth in spike-specific CD8+ and CD4+ T cell responses following vaccination. Participants given vaccine showed non-spike TCR breadth similar to that of placebo recipients.

The repertoire was sequenced with immunoSEQ multiplex PCR; TCRdb's copy has only in-frame clones and lacks some. The sample includes around 450,000 clones, about 91% of them seen just once. The receptor's source is a person between 18 and 59 years old who received the Ad26.COV2.S COVID-19 vaccine or a placebo. The chain has TRBV24-1 and TRBJ1-3, with no clear D. The source was peripheral blood, collected in a trial of Ad26.COV2.S vaccine versus placebo. The CDR3 region is CATSDAADSGNTIYF. In DNA, the CDR3 is TGTGCCACCAGTGATGCAGCGGACTCTGGAAACACCATATATTTT.